The 15 T cell receptor beta chains presented below share a single source sample, sequenced in a study of blood T cell repertoires in COVID-19. Assay: immunoSEQ multiplex PCR; the TCRdb copy retains only in-frame clones and omits some. The sample includes some 180,000 clones, around four fifths of them seen just once. Material for sequencing was peripheral blood. These receptor sequences come from a woman aged 35 to 49 with COVID-19, enrolled during active disease.

The table lists this clone with a count of one. The chain carries TRBV6-6 and TRBJ1-2; D uncertain. Germline CDR1 and CDR2: MNHNY and SVGAGI (reference sequence). V lost 6 bases and J lost 6, with 20 bases in between. This CDR3 region has 15 residues. The CDR3 sequence: CASRALERLIDGYTF. CDR3 nucleotide sequence: TGTGCCAGCAGGGCCCTCGAGAGGTTAATCGATGGCTACACCTTC.

This sequence joins TRBV5-8 and TRBJ2-3; TRBD2 agrees at 9 bases. Germline values: CDR1 SGHTS, CDR2 YDEGEE. J gave up 1 base and V 0 bases, and 0 bases lay outside the gene matches. The CDR3 contains 15 residues. The CDR3 DNA reads TGTGCCAGCAGCTTGGGACTAGCGGGCACAGATACGCAGTATTTT. This encodes CASSLGLAGTDTQYF.

V gene TRBV21-1 combines with J gene TRBJ2-6; TRBD1 was called by the table and not checked on the DNA. TRBV21-1 is recorded as a pseudogene. The CDR3 contains 18 residues. CDR3: CASTPPRNSPSGANVLTF. The CDR3 region has the DNA TGTGCCAGCACCCCCCCCCGGAACAGCCCCTCTGGGGCCAACGTCCTGACTTTC.

The chain is built from TRBV29-1 and TRBJ1-1; 12 nucleotides line up with TRBD1. J was trimmed by 0 bases and V by 0 bases; bases with no gene match: 8. Germline V CDR1 and CDR2: SQVTM, ANQGSEA. CDR3 length equals 18 residues. Here the CDR3 DNA reads TGCAGCGTTGAAGATCGAGGGGGGACAGGGGGCTTGAACACTGAAGCTTTCTTT. Its translation is CSVEDRGGTGGLNTEAFF.

The J gene is TRBJ1-1, the V gene TRBV29-1, with unresolved D. CDR1 is SQVTM, CDR2 ANQGSEA, per germline. V was trimmed by 5 bases and J by 2 bases, leaving 12 bases between them. The CDR3 length is 13 residues. The CDR3 sequence: CSVRTGANTEAFF. The CDR3 region has the DNA TGCAGCGTTAGAACGGGTGCAAACACTGAAGCTTTCTTT.

This chain uses TRBV14 with TRBJ2-7, with TRBD2 as a possible D gene (5 bases). Per germline, CDR1 SGHDN and CDR2 FVKESK. The CDR3 is made up of 14 amino acids. The V and J ends lost 3 bases and 2 bases respectively, with 11 bases between them. CDR3 DNA: TGTGCCAGCAGCCACCGAGGGAGCGCCTACGAGCAGTACTTC. It is translated as CASSHRGSAYEQYF.

This chain connects TRBV5-1 to TRBJ1-2; 7 nucleotides agree with TRBD1. The CDR3 covers 14 residues. Germline CDR1 and CDR2: SGHRS and YFSETQ. Trimming cost V 5 bases and J 0 bases; bases outside gene matches: 4. The CDR3 spells CASRRTGANYGYTF. In nucleotides, the CDR3 is TGCGCCAGCAGGAGGACAGGAGCTAACTATGGCTACACCTTC.

The J gene is TRBJ2-3, the V gene TRBV27; TRBD2 agrees at 8 bases. Trimming cost V 6 bases and J 2 bases; bases outside gene matches: 19. The length of the CDR3 is 19 residues. CDR1 and CDR2 from the germline V gene are MNHEY and SMNVEV (reference sequence). CDR3 bases: TGTGCCAGCAGCTTGTACCCGGTGACTAGCGCCATTTCCACAGATACGCAGTATTTT. It is translated as CASSLYPVTSAISTDTQYF.

The V gene is TRBV20-1, the J gene TRBJ1-2; D call uncertain. The V end lost 6 bases, the J end lost 8 bases, and 13 bases lay between the germline ends. The CDR3 is 11 residues long. Looked up from germline, CDR1 is DFQATT and CDR2 is SNEGSKA (reference sequence). The CDR3 nucleotides are TGCAGTGCCGAAGTCAATAGCGGCTACACCTTC. Its translation: CSAEVNSGYTF.

The chain has TRBV19 and TRBJ1-2, with a weak D call TRBD1 (5 bases). There are 15 residues in the CDR3. Between the trimmed V and J ends, which lost 5 bases and 8 bases, there was a span of 21 bases. Germline assignment: CDR1 LNHDA and CDR2 SQIVND (reference sequence). CDR3 sequence (DNA): TGTGCCAGTAGTGCGGGGGGACCGCCAGCGGGCGGCTACACCTTC. This translates into CASSAGGPPAGGYTF.

The rearrangement uses TRBV7-9 and TRBJ2-1; 8 bases are shared with TRBD2. V shed 7 bases, J shed 5 bases, and the junction held 10 bases outside the gene matches. Germline CDR1 SEHNR, CDR2 FQNEAQ (reference sequence). CDR3 size: 15 residues. CDR3 amino acids: CASMSLAGGDNEQFF. DNA for the CDR3: TGTGCCAGCATGTCGTTGGCGGGGGGCGACAATGAGCAGTTCTTC.

The gene calls are TRBV19 and TRBJ1-1; D remains ambiguous. The CDR3 runs 12 residues. V was trimmed by 1 base and J by 4 bases, leaving 4 bases between them. Germline CDR1 LNHDA, CDR2 SQIVND (reference sequence). The CDR3 DNA sequence: TGTGCCAGTAGTATAGGGGCCACTGAAGCTTTCTTT. This sequence encodes CASSIGATEAFF.

The rearrangement links TRBV6-5 to TRBJ2-2; possibly TRBD2 for D (6 bases). Germline V gene data show CDR1 as MNHEY and CDR2 as SVGAGI. CDR3 length equals 16 residues. Trimming removed 2 bases from V and 4 bases from J, with 14 bases in between. The CDR3 region is CASSYNGDWFTGELFF. The CDR3 nucleotides are TGTGCCAGCAGTTACAATGGGGACTGGTTCACCGGGGAGCTGTTTTTT.

This clone was seen a handful of times. This chain links TRBV6-4 with TRBJ1-1; TRBD1 matches 7 bases. V gave up 8 bases and J gave up 10 bases; unmatched junction bases: 7. The germline CDR1 and CDR2 sequences are MRHNA and SNTAGT. The CDR3 totals 11 residues. CDR3 loop: CASAVTGLAFF. The CDR3, as DNA: TGTGCCAGCGCCGTGACAGGGCTAGCTTTCTTT.

The rearrangement uses TRBV28 and TRBJ1-3, with D hard to call. The germline V gene has CDR1 MDHEN and CDR2 SYDVKM. The CDR3 contains 14 residues. V lost 3 bases to trimming and J lost 0 bases, with 6 bases between them. The CDR3 protein is CASSFRGSGNTIYF. The CDR3 DNA follows: TGTGCCAGCAGTTTTCGGGGCTCTGGAAACACCATATATTTT.